Reported below is one TCR beta chain. Antigen: not known. Other DNA sequences in the same sample also yield this CDR3. The data were obtained in a study of CD8 T cells in acute hepatitis C reinfection. V was cut by 3 bases and J by 5 bases, with 4 bases left in between. CDR1 and CDR2 from the germline V gene are MNHEY and SMNVEV (reference sequence). The CDR3 is made up of 11 amino acids. Study outcomes and limitations: Few CDR3s matched those for other epitopes. Diversity was high, without significant differences between resolver and chronic groups. All groups preferentially used TRBV04 and TRBV06, which was not due to overrepresentation in the naive pool.

Time point meaning: naive CD8 control sorted from an acute-time-point sample. Surface staining used CD3, CD8 and CD45RO, with dead cells excluded. Measured with immunoSEQ multiplex PCR; TCRdb has only the in-frame clones, and not every one. The table has 30,000 to 45,000 clones, roughly 85% seen once. Sequenced material: naive CD8+ T cells from PBMCs. This sequence joins TRBV27 and TRBJ2-5, with D unresolved. This TCR was sampled from a woman aged 18 to 35 who spontaneously cleared hepatitis C infection. The CDR3 bases are TGTGCCAGCAGTTTGGGGGAGACCCAGTACTTC. The encoded protein is CASSLGETQYF.